This T cell receptor (beta chain) was identified in a study of Ad26.COV2.S vaccination and SARS-CoV-2 variants. Turning to the study itself: Doses of Ad26.COV2.S were injected into muscle once or twice, 56 days apart.

A note on this clone: Its specificity is unknown.

The sample's treatment: roughly 20 received Ad26.COV2.S at low or high dose, single or two shots; several received placebo; per-sample allocation not given. After the first vaccine or placebo injection, samples were drawn on day 63. Wuhan-strain spike was delivered by a replication-incompetent Ad26 vector. The repertoire was sequenced with immunoSEQ multiplex PCR; TCRdb's copy has only in-frame clones and lacks some. The sample includes 350,000 to 500,000 clones, about 92% seen only once; the top ten take about 4.4%. Study-wide findings and caveats: Responses of T cells in total may have been underestimated by the TCR breadth and depth analyses. Higher spike-specific TCR breadth was found in vaccine recipients than in placebo recipients.

This CDR3 has 16 residues. Germline V CDR1 and CDR2: MNHEY, SMNVEV (reference sequence). V lost 0 bases, J lost 3 bases, and 15 bases lay in between. The sequence came from a person aged 18-60 years who received the Ad26.COV2.S COVID-19 vaccine or a placebo. This material consisted of peripheral blood, taken in a trial of Ad26.COV2.S vaccine versus placebo. The J gene is TRBJ2-7, the V gene TRBV27; the D is unclear. The CDR3 nucleotides are TGTGCCAGCAGTTTATCCCCAGCCCGGGCCGACTACGAGCAGTACTTC. This gives the protein CASSLSPARADYEQYF.